These T cell receptor beta chains were read from a single sample in a study of blood T cell repertoires in COVID-19. Profiled with immunoSEQ multiplex PCR; TCRdb holds only in-frame clones, not every one. Of 200,000 to 250,000 clones in the sample, roughly 85% were seen once. The sequenced sample was peripheral blood. These receptors were obtained from a man aged 40-50 years with acute or convalescent COVID-19. Each CDR3 is given with its conserved first and last residue. Each record gives: CDR3 protein, V gene, J gene.

CDR3: CASSIEKGTPAETQYF
V: TRBV19
J: TRBJ2-5

CDR3: CASSQGTGGAVAAFF
V: TRBV3-1/TRBV3-2
J: TRBJ1-1

CDR3: CASSRDRLGNQPQHF
V: TRBV5-6
J: TRBJ1-5

CDR3: CASNDRALGTDTQYF
V: TRBV2
J: TRBJ2-3

CDR3: CASSEIGRGNTEAFF
V: TRBV6-1
J: TRBJ1-1

CDR3: CASRRSSGNTIYF
V: TRBV9
J: TRBJ1-3

CDR3: CATGGSSTDTQYF
V: TRBV24-1
J: TRBJ2-3

CDR3: CATMAGEENSPLHF
V: TRBV27
J: TRBJ1-6

CDR3: CASSQTGTGLSGANVLTF
V: TRBV7-3
J: TRBJ2-6

CDR3: CASSLRGTGELFF
V: TRBV27
J: TRBJ2-2

CDR3: CASSATWRGLDNEQFF
V: TRBV19
J: TRBJ2-1

CDR3: CASSLGSTDTQYF
V: TRBV7-3
J: TRBJ2-3

CDR3: CASSIRTGVDGYTF
V: TRBV19
J: TRBJ1-2

CDR3: CASTSNRASNQPQHF
V: TRBV19
J: TRBJ1-5

CDR3: CASSSQGWNTDTQYF
V: TRBV19
J: TRBJ2-3

CDR3: CASSVPSTGEIYGYTF
V: TRBV9
J: TRBJ1-2

CDR3: CASSLGQRFTDTQYF
V: TRBV5-1
J: TRBJ2-3

CDR3: CASSDDSRNYGYTF
V: TRBV6-1
J: TRBJ1-2

CDR3: CASSVGGGYGYTF
V: TRBV9
J: TRBJ1-2

CDR3: CASSLGRSDTQYF
V: TRBV7-3
J: TRBJ2-3

CDR3: CVSTRQGLADTQYF
V: TRBV5-4
J: TRBJ2-3

CDR3: CASSQAGDLIGYTF
V: TRBV4-2
J: TRBJ1-2

CDR3: CASSMSGSGVETQYF
V: TRBV19
J: TRBJ2-5

CDR3: CASSLSPGTGDSSFF
V: TRBV7-2
J: TRBJ1-1

CDR3: CASSRDRGQEQYF
V: TRBV19
J: TRBJ2-7

CDR3: CASWSGYSNQPQHF
V: TRBV18
J: TRBJ1-5

CDR3: CASRTGATYEQYF
V: TRBV28
J: TRBJ2-7

CDR3: CASSLGGVTNQPQHF
V: TRBV5-1
J: TRBJ1-5

CDR3: CASSYQGTGNTEAFF
V: TRBV6-6
J: TRBJ1-1

CDR3: CASTDFFYGYTF
V: TRBV6-5
J: TRBJ1-2

CDR3: CASSRQRNEKLFF
V: TRBV7-2
J: TRBJ1-4

CDR3: CAWREGGNTEAFF
V: TRBV30
J: TRBJ1-1

CDR3: CASTTGGDRAPEAFF
V: TRBV6-5
J: TRBJ1-1

CDR3: CASSRPGQGTDTQYF
V: TRBV5-4
J: TRBJ2-3

CDR3: CASSYYGTPSPQETQYF
V: TRBV6-2/TRBV6-3
J: TRBJ2-5

CDR3: CASRQTGSSGNTIYF
V: TRBV6-5
J: TRBJ1-3

CDR3: CASSFGQGGQPQHF
V: TRBV11-2
J: TRBJ1-5

CDR3: CASSDWLGWGNSPLHF
V: TRBV6-1
J: TRBJ1-6

CDR3: CASSYSASGAVSLHRTQYF
V: TRBV6-2/TRBV6-3
J: TRBJ2-3

CDR3: CASSLTGDTGELFF
V: TRBV11-1
J: TRBJ2-2

CDR3: CASSPVGLSRANSPLHF
V: TRBV7-2
J: TRBJ1-6

CDR3: CASSVLGGSSYNEQFF
V: TRBV5-1
J: TRBJ2-1

CDR3: CASSLAAGGFYSPLHF
V: TRBV11-2
J: TRBJ1-6

CDR3: CASSPLGLRYTEAFF
V: TRBV5-1
J: TRBJ1-1

CDR3: CASSLIRGGQYEQYF
V: TRBV7-2
J: TRBJ2-7

CDR3: CASIHPSSGNTIYF
V: TRBV19
J: TRBJ1-3